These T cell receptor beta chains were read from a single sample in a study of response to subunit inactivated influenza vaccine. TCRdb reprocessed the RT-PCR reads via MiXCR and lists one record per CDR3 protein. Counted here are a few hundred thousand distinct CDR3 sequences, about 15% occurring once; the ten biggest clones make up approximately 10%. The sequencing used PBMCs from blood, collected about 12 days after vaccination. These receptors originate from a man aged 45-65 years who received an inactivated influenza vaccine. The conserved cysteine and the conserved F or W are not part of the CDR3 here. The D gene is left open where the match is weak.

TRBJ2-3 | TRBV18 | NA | ASSPIVQHSTDTQY
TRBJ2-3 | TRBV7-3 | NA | ASSLQLASTDTQY
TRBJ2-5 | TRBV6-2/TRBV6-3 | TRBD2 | ASRGGLAGAQETQY
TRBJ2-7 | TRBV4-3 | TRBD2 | ASSPEGTSGYEQY
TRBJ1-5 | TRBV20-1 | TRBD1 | SARVAGGSQPQH
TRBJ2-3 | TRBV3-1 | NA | ASSQDMTAHPDTQY
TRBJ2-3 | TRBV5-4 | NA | ASSSPQGSSDTQY
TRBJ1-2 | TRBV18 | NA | ASSPPPQPNYGYT
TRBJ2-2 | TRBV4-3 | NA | ASSQEMAYPGELF
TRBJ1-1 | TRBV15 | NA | ATSGDRRRTEAF
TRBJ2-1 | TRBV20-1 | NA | SAGGGYYNEQF
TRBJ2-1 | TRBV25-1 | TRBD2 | ASSPRTSGAIEQF
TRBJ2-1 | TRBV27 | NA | ASSGFLGGGDNEQF
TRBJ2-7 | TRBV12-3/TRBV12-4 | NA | ASSSRVGEQY
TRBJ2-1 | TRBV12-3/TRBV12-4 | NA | ASSLDPGQGS
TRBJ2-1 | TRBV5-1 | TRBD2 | ASGAGGAYNEQF
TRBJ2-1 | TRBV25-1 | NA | ASSEDSGSYNEQF
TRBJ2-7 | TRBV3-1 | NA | ASSSGPLEQY
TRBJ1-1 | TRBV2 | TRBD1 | ATTSSGTENTEAF
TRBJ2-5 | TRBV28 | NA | ASEVYGGETQY
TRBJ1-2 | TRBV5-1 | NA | ASSSGVYGYT
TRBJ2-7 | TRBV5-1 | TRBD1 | ASSWDRGSEQY
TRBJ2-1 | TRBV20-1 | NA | SARGEEQF
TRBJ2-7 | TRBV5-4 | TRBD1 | ASSLKGAIYEQY
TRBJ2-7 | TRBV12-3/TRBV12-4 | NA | ASTIRGSTGEQY
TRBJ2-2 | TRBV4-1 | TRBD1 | ASSQSTGGTGELF
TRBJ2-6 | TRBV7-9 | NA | ASTFWGLGANVLT
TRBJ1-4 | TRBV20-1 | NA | SATGENEKLF
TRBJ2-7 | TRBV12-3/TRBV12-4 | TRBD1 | ASSRTGVREQY
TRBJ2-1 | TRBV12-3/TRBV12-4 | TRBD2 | ASRSRTSGDNEQF
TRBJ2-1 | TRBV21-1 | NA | ASSKALEGVDLFEQF
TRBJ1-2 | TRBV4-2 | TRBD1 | ASSLEGQGNYGYT
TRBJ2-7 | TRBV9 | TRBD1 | ASSVGPGQGFEQY
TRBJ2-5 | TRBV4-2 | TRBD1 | ASSQEPGQSVAQY
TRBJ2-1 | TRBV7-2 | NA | ASSLAGTLASDEQF
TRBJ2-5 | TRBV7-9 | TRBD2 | ASSLGGRARKTQY
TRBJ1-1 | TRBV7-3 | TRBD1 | ASSQPGGKAF
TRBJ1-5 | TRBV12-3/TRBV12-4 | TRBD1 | ASSFAGTGGDQPQH
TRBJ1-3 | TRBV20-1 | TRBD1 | SAGQGGSGNTIY
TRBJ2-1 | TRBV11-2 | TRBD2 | ASSLTSASGYNEQF
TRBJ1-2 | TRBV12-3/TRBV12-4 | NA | AASRSYGYT
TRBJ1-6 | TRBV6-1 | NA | ASSENPVGSPLH